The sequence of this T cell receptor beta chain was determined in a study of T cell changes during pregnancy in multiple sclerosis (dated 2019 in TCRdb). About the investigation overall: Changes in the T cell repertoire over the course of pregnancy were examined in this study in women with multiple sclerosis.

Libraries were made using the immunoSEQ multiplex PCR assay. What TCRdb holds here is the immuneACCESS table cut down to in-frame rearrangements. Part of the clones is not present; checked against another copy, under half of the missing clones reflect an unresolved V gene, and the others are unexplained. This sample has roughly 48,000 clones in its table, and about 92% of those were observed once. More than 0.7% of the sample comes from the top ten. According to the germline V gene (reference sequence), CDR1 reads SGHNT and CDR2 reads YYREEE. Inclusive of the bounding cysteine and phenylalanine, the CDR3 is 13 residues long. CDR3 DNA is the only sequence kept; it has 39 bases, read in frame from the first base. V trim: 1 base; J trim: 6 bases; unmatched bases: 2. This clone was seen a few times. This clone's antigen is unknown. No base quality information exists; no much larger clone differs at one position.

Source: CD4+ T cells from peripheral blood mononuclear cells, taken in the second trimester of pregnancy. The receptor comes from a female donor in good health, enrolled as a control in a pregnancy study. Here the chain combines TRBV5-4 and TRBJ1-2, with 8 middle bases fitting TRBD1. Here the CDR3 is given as CASSLTGGHGYTF. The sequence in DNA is TGTGCCAGCAGCTTGACAGGGGGTCATGGCTACACCTTC.